This entry lists 15 T cell receptor beta chains sequenced from one sample in a study of blood T cell repertoires in COVID-19 (TCRdb year 2020). The library relied on the immunoSEQ multiplex PCR assay. TCRdb's version of the immuneACCESS table is confined to in-frame rearrangements and falls short of the full clone set. An unresolved V gene accounts for under half of the shortfall where checked; the remainder is of unknown origin. Present in this sample are 25,000 to 35,000 clones, around 86% of which were seen just once. The top ten clonotypes cover around 10% of the sample. Sequenced: peripheral blood. The receptor source for this set is a human donor in a cohort sampled during active COVID-19. The donor label of this sample is uncertain.

This chain uses TRBV18 with TRBJ2-1, with TRBD2 matching 15 bases. Germline trimming cut 6 bases from V and 8 bases from J; bases unmatched to any gene: 5. The V gene's germline CDR1 is KGHSH and CDR2 LQKENI. CDR3 length: 15 amino acids. The CDR3 protein is CASSGLAGGGDEQFF. DNA for the CDR3: TGTGCCAGCTCGGGACTAGCGGGAGGTGGGGATGAGCAGTTCTTC.

The rearrangement links TRBV5-1 to TRBJ2-1, with a possible D match to TRBD1 (6 bases). Germline V gene sequence: CDR1 SGHRS, CDR2 YFSETQ. The CDR3 totals 15 residues. The V and J ends lost 4 bases and 6 bases respectively, with 17 bases between them. The CDR3 is CASSANSGQFNEQFF. CDR3 bases: TGCGCCAGCAGCGCAAACTCTGGACAGTTCAATGAGCAGTTCTTC.

V is TRBV5-1 and J is TRBJ2-1; TRBD2 might be the D (6 bases). The CDR3 is 14 residues long. Germline V gene data show CDR1 as SGHRS and CDR2 as YFSETQ. V was trimmed by 4 bases and J by 12 bases, leaving 20 bases between them. The chain's CDR3 is CASSPRDWTAGQFF. The CDR3 region has the DNA TGCGCCAGCAGCCCCCGGGACTGGACGGCGGGGCAGTTCTTC.

The chain couples TRBV28 to TRBJ2-1, with D possibly matching TRBD1 (6 bases). Germline lookup yields CDR1 MDHEN and CDR2 SYDVKM. This CDR3 is 14 amino acids long. Between the trimmed V and J ends, which lost 4 bases and 5 bases, there was a span of 12 bases. This chain's CDR3 is CASSSDRLHNEQFF. The CDR3 region has the DNA TGTGCCAGCAGTTCGGACAGACTTCACAATGAGCAGTTCTTC.

This rearrangement joins TRBV25-1 to TRBJ1-5, with D maybe TRBD1 (5 bases). This CDR3 is 14 amino acids long. Germline CDR1 is MGHDK and CDR2 is SYGVNS. V lost 6 bases to trimming and J lost 6 bases, with 15 bases between them. CDR3 protein: CASSDPGELQPQHF. DNA of the CDR3: TGTGCCAGCAGCGACCCGGGGGAACTTCAGCCCCAGCATTTT.

This chain joins TRBV18 and TRBJ2-7; 11 nucleotides align to TRBD1. From germline, CDR1 is KGHSH and CDR2 LQKENI. V was pared by 1 base and J by 5 bases, with 1 base of the junction left unmatched. This CDR3 spans 14 amino acids. CDR3 sequence (DNA): TGTGCCAGCTCACCACGGACAGGGGGCGACGAGCAGTACTTC. Its protein product is CASSPRTGGDEQYF.

V gene TRBV5-1 combines with J gene TRBJ2-2; D gene ambiguous. This CDR3 has 15 residues. Germline V gene sequence: CDR1 SGHRS, CDR2 YFSETQ. Trimming took off 4 bases at V and 4 bases at J, with 14 bases between the two ends. CDR3 nucleotide sequence: TGCGCCAGCAGCCAAAATAGCCCGGGCACCGGGGAGCTGTTTTTT. It is translated as CASSQNSPGTGELFF.

The gene calls are TRBV19 and TRBJ1-2; D not resolved. The V gene lost 5 bases and the J gene lost 1 base, with 11 bases spanning the gap. The V gene's germline CDR1 is LNHDA and CDR2 SQIVND (reference sequence). This CDR3 region has 14 residues. The CDR3: CASSRIGLNYGYTF. The CDR3 DNA reads as TGTGCCAGTAGTCGGATTGGGCTTAACTATGGCTACACCTTC.

The chain recombines TRBV5-1 with TRBJ1-5, with D hard to call. Trimming shortened V by 6 bases and J by 4 bases, and 17 bases separated the two germline ends. The germline V gene encodes CDR1 SGHRS and CDR2 YFSETQ. CDR3 length equals 15 residues. Here the CDR3 reads CASTPSHSGNQPQHF. For the CDR3, the DNA is TGCGCCAGCACCCCCTCGCACAGTGGGAATCAGCCCCAGCATTTT.

This clone was observed once. This sequence joins TRBV7-9 and TRBJ2-1; 9 bases map to TRBD2. CDR3 length: 17 amino acids. In germline, CDR1 is SEHNR, CDR2 FQNEAQ (reference sequence). The junction had 15 bases not matched to a gene; V was cut back by 5 bases and J by 7 bases. The CDR3: CASSAPGGGRGWNEQFF. DNA for the CDR3: TGTGCCAGCAGCGCACCCGGTGGCGGGAGGGGGTGGAATGAGCAGTTCTTC. Full variable domain (missing parts from reference TRBV7-9 and TRBJ2-1): DTGVSQNPRHKITKRGQNVTFRCDPISEHNRLYWYRQTLGQGPEFLTYFQNEAQLEKSRLLSDRFSAERPKGSFSTLEIQRTEQGDSAMYLCASSAPGGGRGWNEQFFGPGTRLTVL.

The chain links TRBV2 to TRBJ1-5, with D hard to call. Germline V gives CDR1 SNHLY, CDR2 FYNNEI. V lost 5 bases and J lost 5, with 4 bases in between. The CDR3 extends over 11 amino acids. CDR3 DNA: TGTGCCAGCAGTTCCGATCAGCCCCAGCATTTT. Translation gives CASSSDQPQHF.

This clone was found a few times. The chain uses TRBV6-6 and TRBJ2-7; 12 bases map to TRBD2. The ends lost 2 bases at V and 2 bases at J; junction bases unmatched: 1. CDR1 is MNHNY, CDR2 SVGAGI, per germline (reference sequence). The CDR3 has 15 residues. The CDR3 nucleotides are TGTGCCAGCAGTTACAGACTAGCGGGAGCCTACGAGCAGTACTTC. Translated, it gives CASSYRLAGAYEQYF.

In this sample, this clone turned up once. The chain couples TRBV30 to TRBJ1-2, with D possibly being TRBD1 (5 bases). CDR3 length equals 14 residues. Trimming removed 6 bases from V and 5 bases from J, with 19 bases in between. Germline V gene lookup returns CDR1 GTSNPN and CDR2 SVGIG (reference sequence). The CDR3 loop reads CACTTRVDRYGYTF. CDR3 DNA sequence: TGTGCCTGTACGACCAGGGTGGATAGATATGGCTACACCTTC.

J is TRBJ2-7 and V is TRBV11-3; the match to TRBD2 covers 12 bases. The CDR3 sequence is 19 residues long. The V and J ends lost 0 bases and 2 bases, in that order; junction bases with no gene match: 11. The germline V gene encodes CDR1 SGHNT and CDR2 YENEEA. The CDR3 here is CASSLDRGPSGRAAYEQYF. DNA for the CDR3: TGTGCCAGCAGCTTAGATAGGGGCCCTAGCGGGAGGGCCGCCTACGAGCAGTACTTC.

V usage is TRBV5-1 and J usage is TRBJ2-7; 8 bases map to TRBD1. V lost 3 bases to trimming and J lost 3 bases; unmatched junction nucleotides: 11. This CDR3 comprises 16 residues. The germline V gene encodes CDR1 SGHRS and CDR2 YFSETQ. CDR3 bases: TGCGCCAGCAGCTCGACCGGACAGGGAGGTATCTACGAGCAGTACTTC. Translated, it gives CASSSTGQGGIYEQYF.